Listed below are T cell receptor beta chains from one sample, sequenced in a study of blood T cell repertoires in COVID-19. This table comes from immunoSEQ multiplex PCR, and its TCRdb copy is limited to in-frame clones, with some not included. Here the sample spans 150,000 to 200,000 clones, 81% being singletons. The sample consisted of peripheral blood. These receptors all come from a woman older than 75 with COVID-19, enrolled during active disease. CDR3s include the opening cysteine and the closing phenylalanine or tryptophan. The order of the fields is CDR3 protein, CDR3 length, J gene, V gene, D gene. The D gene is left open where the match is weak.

cdr3_aa: CASSGGLAITGELFF; cdr3_length: 15; j_call: TRBJ2-2; v_call: TRBV5-1; d_call: TRBD2
cdr3_aa: CASSLGGIRTEAFF; cdr3_length: 14; j_call: TRBJ1-1; v_call: TRBV5-4; d_call: -
cdr3_aa: CAWNLQGPQGGYTF; cdr3_length: 14; j_call: TRBJ1-2; v_call: TRBV30; d_call: -
cdr3_aa: CASSQVGDEQYF; cdr3_length: 12; j_call: TRBJ2-7; v_call: TRBV14; d_call: -
cdr3_aa: CASSQVAGAAGELFF; cdr3_length: 15; j_call: TRBJ2-2; v_call: TRBV3-1/TRBV3-2; d_call: TRBD2
cdr3_aa: CAISESGLADNEQFF; cdr3_length: 15; j_call: TRBJ2-1; v_call: TRBV10-3; d_call: -
cdr3_aa: CASSSPGTEQETQYF; cdr3_length: 15; j_call: TRBJ2-5; v_call: TRBV5-4; d_call: TRBD1
cdr3_aa: CASSLGVRRGVREQYF; cdr3_length: 16; j_call: TRBJ2-7; v_call: TRBV7-2; d_call: -
cdr3_aa: CASSRSGSRYEQYF; cdr3_length: 14; j_call: TRBJ2-7; v_call: TRBV5-1; d_call: TRBD2
cdr3_aa: CASSAVEWAFF; cdr3_length: 11; j_call: TRBJ1-1; v_call: TRBV2; d_call: -
cdr3_aa: CASSLRRINTEAFF; cdr3_length: 14; j_call: TRBJ1-1; v_call: TRBV7-6; d_call: -
cdr3_aa: CASSLQGVDSYGYTF; cdr3_length: 15; j_call: TRBJ1-2; v_call: TRBV7-2; d_call: TRBD1
cdr3_aa: CASSHETGSYEQYF; cdr3_length: 14; j_call: TRBJ2-7; v_call: TRBV11-3; d_call: -
cdr3_aa: CASSLDQGGRRTDTQYF; cdr3_length: 17; j_call: TRBJ2-3; v_call: TRBV7-9; d_call: -
cdr3_aa: CASSTPRRVRGTEAFF; cdr3_length: 16; j_call: TRBJ1-1; v_call: TRBV6-2/TRBV6-3; d_call: -
cdr3_aa: CASSLEPGQGVYEQYF; cdr3_length: 16; j_call: TRBJ2-7; v_call: TRBV5-8; d_call: TRBD1
cdr3_aa: CASSPLTSASYEQYF; cdr3_length: 15; j_call: TRBJ2-7; v_call: TRBV27; d_call: TRBD2
cdr3_aa: CASSMRQGDVMNTEAFF; cdr3_length: 17; j_call: TRBJ1-1; v_call: TRBV19; d_call: TRBD1
cdr3_aa: CASSVEGLSSSEQFF; cdr3_length: 15; j_call: TRBJ2-1; v_call: TRBV9; d_call: TRBD2
cdr3_aa: CASSRRVGTEAFF; cdr3_length: 13; j_call: TRBJ1-1; v_call: TRBV19; d_call: -
cdr3_aa: CASSLRDYRQGGNQPQHF; cdr3_length: 18; j_call: TRBJ1-5; v_call: TRBV27; d_call: TRBD1
cdr3_aa: CASSQDIRGWTGELFF; cdr3_length: 16; j_call: TRBJ2-2; v_call: TRBV4-3; d_call: -
cdr3_aa: CASSTATGVGELFF; cdr3_length: 14; j_call: TRBJ2-2; v_call: TRBV7-7; d_call: TRBD1
cdr3_aa: CASSFGTSGTGELFF; cdr3_length: 15; j_call: TRBJ2-2; v_call: TRBV7-2; d_call: TRBD2
cdr3_aa: CASSFLLRGLTTGELFF; cdr3_length: 17; j_call: TRBJ2-2; v_call: TRBV11-2; d_call: -
cdr3_aa: CASSLPGLSNGYTF; cdr3_length: 14; j_call: TRBJ1-2; v_call: TRBV5-6; d_call: -
cdr3_aa: CASSLGGRGYGYTF; cdr3_length: 14; j_call: TRBJ1-2; v_call: TRBV27; d_call: -
cdr3_aa: CASRGTGDNTGELFF; cdr3_length: 15; j_call: TRBJ2-2; v_call: TRBV4-3; d_call: TRBD1
cdr3_aa: CASSQDSPGSYYEQYF; cdr3_length: 16; j_call: TRBJ2-7; v_call: TRBV14; d_call: -
cdr3_aa: CASTMGQGESTNEKLFF; cdr3_length: 17; j_call: TRBJ1-4; v_call: TRBV19; d_call: -
cdr3_aa: CASSEGSATYEQYF; cdr3_length: 14; j_call: TRBJ2-7; v_call: TRBV2; d_call: -
cdr3_aa: CASSLSSGGAYNEQFF; cdr3_length: 16; j_call: TRBJ2-1; v_call: TRBV4-2; d_call: TRBD2
cdr3_aa: CASSARAEAFF; cdr3_length: 11; j_call: TRBJ1-1; v_call: TRBV19; d_call: -
cdr3_aa: CASSLGGRIETQYF; cdr3_length: 14; j_call: TRBJ2-5; v_call: TRBV28; d_call: TRBD2
cdr3_aa: CASGRVYEQYF; cdr3_length: 11; j_call: TRBJ2-7; v_call: TRBV2; d_call: -
cdr3_aa: CASSSTSGVDTQYF; cdr3_length: 14; j_call: TRBJ2-3; v_call: TRBV5-1; d_call: TRBD2
cdr3_aa: CASSVGLNSVTDTQYF; cdr3_length: 16; j_call: TRBJ2-3; v_call: TRBV9; d_call: -
cdr3_aa: CASSRANTGELFF; cdr3_length: 13; j_call: TRBJ2-2; v_call: TRBV19; d_call: -
cdr3_aa: CAGGGVGYGYTF; cdr3_length: 12; j_call: TRBJ1-2; v_call: TRBV7-2; d_call: -
cdr3_aa: CAPPRGARTYEQYF; cdr3_length: 14; j_call: TRBJ2-7; v_call: TRBV10-1; d_call: -
cdr3_aa: CATYKGQVNTEAFF; cdr3_length: 14; j_call: TRBJ1-1; v_call: TRBV7-8; d_call: TRBD1
cdr3_aa: CSARDRVQPQHF; cdr3_length: 12; j_call: TRBJ1-5; v_call: TRBV20-1; d_call: TRBD1
cdr3_aa: CSVEDRSGGSYSYNEQFF; cdr3_length: 18; j_call: TRBJ2-1; v_call: TRBV29-1; d_call: TRBD2
cdr3_aa: CASSPDATDYGYTF; cdr3_length: 14; j_call: TRBJ1-2; v_call: TRBV18; d_call: -
cdr3_aa: CASSQTGSGTQYF; cdr3_length: 13; j_call: TRBJ2-3; v_call: TRBV7-9; d_call: TRBD1
cdr3_aa: CASSLVPGDTEAFF; cdr3_length: 14; j_call: TRBJ1-1; v_call: TRBV5-1; d_call: -
cdr3_aa: CAGKNKTGVDYGYTF; cdr3_length: 15; j_call: TRBJ1-2; v_call: TRBV2; d_call: TRBD1
cdr3_aa: CASSWTGGSQPQHF; cdr3_length: 14; j_call: TRBJ1-5; v_call: TRBV5-1; d_call: TRBD1
cdr3_aa: CASSPRGYGYTF; cdr3_length: 12; j_call: TRBJ1-2; v_call: TRBV9; d_call: -
cdr3_aa: CSVERQMNTEAFF; cdr3_length: 13; j_call: TRBJ1-1; v_call: TRBV29-1; d_call: -
cdr3_aa: CASSPRLAGGDTQYF; cdr3_length: 15; j_call: TRBJ2-3; v_call: TRBV9; d_call: TRBD2
cdr3_aa: CASSLANPRGQFF; cdr3_length: 13; j_call: TRBJ2-1; v_call: TRBV7-2; d_call: -
cdr3_aa: CASSSGHTTQETQYF; cdr3_length: 15; j_call: TRBJ2-5; v_call: TRBV11-3; d_call: -